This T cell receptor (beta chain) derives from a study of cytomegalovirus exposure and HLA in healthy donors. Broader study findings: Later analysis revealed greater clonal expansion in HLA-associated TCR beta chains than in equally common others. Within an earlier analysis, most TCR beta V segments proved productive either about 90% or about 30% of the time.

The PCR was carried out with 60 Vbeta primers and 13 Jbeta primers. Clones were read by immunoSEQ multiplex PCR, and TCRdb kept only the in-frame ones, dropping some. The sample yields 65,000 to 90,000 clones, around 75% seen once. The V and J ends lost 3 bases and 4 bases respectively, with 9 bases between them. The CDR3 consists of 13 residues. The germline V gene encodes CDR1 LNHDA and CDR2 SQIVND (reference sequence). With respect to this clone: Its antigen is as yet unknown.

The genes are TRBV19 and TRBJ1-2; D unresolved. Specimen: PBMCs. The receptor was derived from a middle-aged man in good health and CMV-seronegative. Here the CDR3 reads CASSMRQVYGYTF. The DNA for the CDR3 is TGTGCCAGTAGTATGCGGCAAGTCTATGGCTACACCTTC.